The subject of this entry is one TCR beta chain. The source of the sample is a study of blood T cell repertoires in COVID-19. Study details: Samples came from the United States, Italy and Spain, spanning acute and convalescent COVID-19. PBMCs, B-cell-depleted T cells, or T cells provided the cDNA or gDNA that made up the material.

Profiling relied on immunoSEQ multiplex PCR, and the TCRdb table lists in-frame clones only, not all of them. Of approximately 190,000 clones listed, roughly 84% were seen once; the top ten hold around 21%. Material for sequencing was peripheral blood. This TCR came from a human donor in a cohort sampled during active COVID-19.

The CDR3: CASSLFALPGANTGELFF. DNA of the CDR3: TGCGCCAGCAGCTTGTTCGCACTACCGGGTGCGAACACCGGGGAGCTGTTTTTT. The rearrangement joins TRBV5-1 to TRBJ2-2; D not certain. This CDR3 is built from 18 residues. The germline CDR1 and CDR2 sequences are SGHRS and YFSETQ. Trimming pared 1 base from V and 0 bases from J, leaving 16 bases between.